This passage covers 29 T cell receptor beta chains from one sample sequenced in a study of blood T cell repertoires in COVID-19. Profiled with immunoSEQ multiplex PCR; TCRdb holds only in-frame clones, not every one. This table has 120,000 or so clones, about 74% appearing once. What was sequenced was peripheral blood. These receptors were collected from a human donor in a cohort sampled during active COVID-19.

The V and J genes are TRBV18 and TRBJ2-5; TRBD1 matches 7 bases. J lost 2 bases, V lost 4 bases, and 1 base had no gene match. The CDR3 runs to 13 residues. CDR1 and CDR2 from the germline V gene are KGHSH and LQKENI. This CDR3 is CASSRRGQETQYF. The CDR3 DNA follows: TGTGCCAGCTCACGCAGGGGGCAAGAGACCCAGTACTTC.

The V call is TRBV18, the J call TRBJ2-7; 7 bases fit TRBD2. V was pared by 4 bases and J by 6 bases, with 3 bases of the junction left unmatched. This CDR3 spans 12 amino acids. Looked up from germline, CDR1 is KGHSH and CDR2 is LQKENI. CDR3 residues: CASSLTSAEQYF. As DNA, the CDR3 is TGTGCCAGCTCACTTACTAGCGCCGAGCAGTACTTC.

The chain has TRBV7-2 and TRBJ2-7; 7 bases map to TRBD2. V lost 4 bases and J lost 2; bases outside the gene matches: 8. This CDR3 has 15 amino acids. Looked up from germline, CDR1 is SGHTA and CDR2 is FQGNSA. The CDR3 coding sequence is TGTGCCAGCAGCTCCTTAGCGGGCACAACCTACGAGCAGTACTTC. The encoded protein is CASSSLAGTTYEQYF.

This clone has only a few counts. This chain joins TRBV13 and TRBJ2-7, with 7 bases aligning to TRBD2. There are 14 residues in the CDR3. Trimming at V came to 3 bases and at J to 2 bases, leaving 4 bases not matched to a gene. Germline V gene sequence: CDR1 PRHDT, CDR2 FYEKMQ (reference sequence). The CDR3 sequence: CASSFGLGAYEQYF. CDR3 in DNA: TGTGCCAGCAGCTTTGGACTAGGCGCCTACGAGCAGTACTTC.

This clone appeared a single time. The V and J genes are TRBV5-4 and TRBJ1-1, with a weak D call TRBD1 (5 bases). The CDR3 loop spans 13 amino acids. With 4 bases removed from V and 3 bases from J, the gap between germline ends came to 10 bases. The germline V gene encodes CDR1 SGHNT and CDR2 YYREEE (reference sequence). The CDR3 region has the DNA TGTGCCAGCAGCAGCAGGGTTTACACTGAAGCTTTCTTT. This translates into CASSSRVYTEAFF.

The chain couples TRBV7-6 to TRBJ2-7, with 10 bases that match TRBD1. The germline gives CDR1 SGHVS, CDR2 FNYEAQ. CDR3 length equals 15 residues. Germline trimming cut 4 bases from V and 5 bases from J; bases unmatched to any gene: 8. The CDR3 DNA reads as TGTGCCAGCAGCTCGCCGGGACAGGGGTTCAACGAGCAGTACTTC. It codes for CASSSPGQGFNEQYF. Full variable domain (missing parts from reference TRBV7-6 and TRBJ2-7): GAGVSQSPRYKVTKRGQDVALRCDPISGHVSLYWYRQALGQGPEFLTYFNYEAQQDKSGLPNDRFSAERPEGSISTLTIQRTEQRDSAMYRCASSSPGQGFNEQYFGPGTRLTVT.

The chain links TRBV7-9 to TRBJ2-7, with a tentative D call TRBD1 (7 bases). Germline lookup yields CDR1 SEHNR and CDR2 FQNEAQ (reference sequence). The CDR3 is 16 residues long. With 5 bases removed from V and 2 bases from J, the gap between germline ends came to 19 bases. CDR3: CASSGGDWDSTYEQYF. The CDR3 bases are TGTGCCAGCAGCGGAGGGGATTGGGACAGCACCTACGAGCAGTACTTC.

The chain uses TRBV19 and TRBJ1-5; no firm D call. Germline CDR1 LNHDA, CDR2 SQIVND (reference sequence). The CDR3 loop spans 15 amino acids. Trimming cost V 0 bases and J 1 base, with 7 bases left between them. CDR3 nucleotide sequence: TGTGCCAGTAGTATAGATCTCTTAAGCAATCAGCCCCAGCATTTT. It codes for CASSIDLLSNQPQHF. Full variable domain (missing parts from reference TRBV19 and TRBJ1-5): DGGITQSPKYLFRKEGQNVTLSCEQNLNHDAMYWYRQDPGQGLRLIYYSQIVNDFQKGDIAEGYSVSREKKESFPLTVTSAQKNPTAFYLCASSIDLLSNQPQHFGDGTRLSIL.

The chain is built from TRBV4-2 and TRBJ1-1; 8 bases fit TRBD1. The CDR3 has 17 amino acids. The germline V gene encodes CDR1 LGHNA and CDR2 YNFKEQ. With V trimmed by 0 bases and J by 1 base, 7 bases remained unmatched. This chain's CDR3 is CASSQDWQGQGNTEAFF. In DNA form, the CDR3 reads TGTGCCAGCAGCCAAGATTGGCAAGGACAGGGGAACACTGAAGCTTTCTTT.

This chain links TRBV7-2 with TRBJ1-6; the match to TRBD1 covers 11 bases. The germline CDR1 and CDR2 sequences are SGHTA and FQGNSA. This CDR3 is built from 15 residues. The V segment lost 4 bases and the J segment 10 bases; nucleotides outside the gene matches: 6. CDR3 nucleotides: TGTGCCAGCAGCTCAACCGGGACAGGGGGATCACCCCTCCACTTT. As protein: CASSSTGTGGSPLHF.

V and J are TRBV19 and TRBJ2-7; D may be TRBD2 (7 bases). V was cut by 3 bases and J by 3 bases, with 12 bases left in between. Germline-derived CDR1 and CDR2 are LNHDA and SQIVND (reference sequence). The CDR3 contains 14 residues. This CDR3 is CASSIGGRIYEQYF. CDR3 bases: TGTGCCAGTAGTATCGGGGGGCGCATCTACGAGCAGTACTTC.

CDR3 nucleotide sequence: TGTGCCTGGACAGTGCCGGGACAGGCTAACTACGAGCAGTACTTC. This gives the protein CAWTVPGQANYEQYF. This rearrangement joins TRBV30 to TRBJ2-7, with 8 bases identical to TRBD1. The V segment lost 4 bases and the J segment 3 bases; nucleotides outside the gene matches: 11. The CDR3 is 15 residues long. Germline-derived CDR1 and CDR2 are GTSNPN and SVGIG (reference sequence).

The V call is TRBV5-1, the J call TRBJ2-5; TRBD2 matches at 10 bases. V lost 0 bases and J lost 5; bases outside the gene matches: 7. CDR1 and CDR2 from the germline V gene are SGHRS and YFSETQ. This CDR3 spans 16 amino acids. The CDR3 coding sequence is TGCGCCAGCAGCTTGGCGGCTAGCGGGAGTTGGGAGACCCAGTACTTC. Residues: CASSLAASGSWETQYF.

The chain employs TRBV7-9 and TRBJ1-1, with a tentative D call TRBD1 (6 bases). CDR1 is SEHNR and CDR2 is FQNEAQ in the germline V gene (reference sequence). V lost 4 bases to trimming and J lost 1 base, with 10 bases between them. This CDR3 is built from 14 residues. The CDR3 region is CASSSLTGNTEAFF. CDR3 nucleotides: TGTGCCAGCAGCTCTCTGACAGGGAACACTGAAGCTTTCTTT. Drawing the rest from reference TRBV7-9 and TRBJ1-1, the complete variable domain is DTGVSQNPRHKITKRGQNVTFRCDPISEHNRLYWYRQTLGQGPEFLTYFQNEAQLEKSRLLSDRFSAERPKGSFSTLEIQRTEQGDSAMYLCASSSLTGNTEAFFGQGTRLTVV.

This sequence joins TRBV11-3 and TRBJ1-1; D is ambiguous. CDR3 length equals 17 residues. V dropped 2 bases and J dropped 5 bases, with 21 bases sitting between them. Germline assignment: CDR1 SGHNT and CDR2 YENEEA. The CDR3 loop reads CASSLHPPFGGRTEAFF. For the CDR3, the DNA is TGTGCCAGCAGCTTACATCCTCCCTTTGGAGGGCGGACTGAAGCTTTCTTT.

The chain has TRBV18 and TRBJ2-5; 9 nucleotides line up with TRBD1. The germline CDR1 and CDR2 sequences are KGHSH and LQKENI. Trimming at V came to 6 bases and at J to 5 bases, leaving 4 bases not matched to a gene. This CDR3 comprises 13 residues. The CDR3 DNA sequence: TGTGCCAGCTCCCAGGGACAGGGCGAGACCCAGTACTTC. Translation gives CASSQGQGETQYF.

CDR3 region: CASSESTSLAPYEQYF. The CDR3 coding sequence is TGCGCCAGCAGTGAGTCGACTAGCCTCGCCCCCTACGAGCAGTACTTC. The chain couples TRBV10-2 to TRBJ2-7, with TRBD2 matching over 7 bases. CDR3 length: 16 residues. Germline V gene lookup returns CDR1 WSHSY and CDR2 SAAADI. After removal of 0 bases from V and 2 bases from J, the junction contained 7 bases not matched to a gene.

The genes are TRBV19 and TRBJ2-7; possibly TRBD1 for D (6 bases). V lost 4 bases and J lost 2, with 12 bases in between. Looked up from germline, CDR1 is LNHDA and CDR2 is SQIVND (reference sequence). The CDR3 length is 14 residues. CDR3 in DNA: TGTGCCAGTAGTACCCGGGACATTACCTACGAGCAGTACTTC. Its protein product is CASSTRDITYEQYF.

In regard to this clone: Distinct nucleotide sequences in the sample also encode this CDR3. The CDR3 loop is CASSLGGTGSNQPQHF. In DNA form, the CDR3 reads TGCGCCAGCAGCCTGGGGGGGACAGGTAGCAATCAGCCCCAGCATTTT. The chain joins TRBV5-1 to TRBJ1-5; 8 positions agree with TRBD1. The CDR3 consists of 16 residues. J lost 0 bases, V lost 4 bases, and 6 bases had no gene match. Germline values: CDR1 SGHRS, CDR2 YFSETQ.

V is TRBV6-6 and J is TRBJ1-3, with 7 bases matching TRBD1. Germline V CDR1 and CDR2: MNHNY, SVGAGI (reference sequence). V shed 3 bases and J 2 bases; nucleotides not matched to a gene: 1. The CDR3 has 14 amino acids. The CDR3 region is CASSYTGAGNTIYF. CDR3 nucleotide sequence: TGTGCCAGCAGTTATACAGGGGCTGGAAACACCATATATTTT.

The table lists this clone with a count of one. The chain has TRBV10-2 and TRBJ2-1; 9 bases align to TRBD1. Germline CDR1 is WSHSY and CDR2 is SAAADI. This CDR3 spans 21 amino acids. V lost 3 bases, J lost 7 bases, and 25 bases stayed unmatched. DNA of the CDR3: TGCGCCAGCAGTGAACCCCTCGGGACAGGGTTTACTAGCGACCTTCGGAATGAGCAGTTCTTC. Translated: CASSEPLGTGFTSDLRNEQFF.

The chain uses TRBV6-5 and TRBJ2-2; 10 bases line up with TRBD1. The CDR3 covers 16 residues. Trimming cost V 2 bases and J 8 bases; bases outside gene matches: 8. Germline loops: CDR1 MNHEY, CDR2 SVGAGI. CDR3 DNA sequence: TGTGCCAGCAGTTACACCTGGACAGGGGGGAAGGGGGAGCTGTTTTTT. Residues: CASSYTWTGGKGELFF.

V usage is TRBV7-9 and J usage is TRBJ1-2; possible D gene TRBD1, 6 bases. CDR1 is SEHNR and CDR2 is FQNEAQ in the germline V gene (reference sequence). The CDR3 is made up of 15 amino acids. V lost 5 bases to trimming and J lost 4 bases, with 17 bases between them. Written as DNA, the CDR3 is TGTGCCAGCAGCCCGGGGGGGCGCGCTCCCTATGGCTACACCTTC. Translated, it gives CASSPGGRAPYGYTF. Complete variable domain (other parts from reference TRBV7-9 and TRBJ1-2): DTGVSQNPRHKITKRGQNVTFRCDPISEHNRLYWYRQTLGQGPEFLTYFQNEAQLEKSRLLSDRFSAERPKGSFSTLEIQRTEQGDSAMYLCASSPGGRAPYGYTFGSGTRLTVV.

This clone came up a few times. The V call is TRBV10-2, the J call TRBJ2-1, with 11 positions matching TRBD2. The CDR3 runs to 15 residues. V lost 1 base and J lost 7; bases outside the gene matches: 3. CDR1 is WSHSY, CDR2 SAAADI, per germline. CDR3 coding DNA: TGCGCCAGCAGTGAGTTCCCTAGCGGGGGGAATGAGCAGTTCTTC. Translated: CASSEFPSGGNEQFF.

This clone was seen just once. The rearrangement uses TRBV6-6 and TRBJ2-7; D is perhaps TRBD2 (5 bases). Germline CDR1 and CDR2: MNHNY and SVGAGI (reference sequence). The CDR3 spans 14 residues. V was cut by 2 bases and J by 7 bases, with 15 bases left in between. The CDR3 is CASSYGQWRGEQYF. CDR3 DNA: TGTGCCAGCAGTTACGGGCAGTGGCGAGGGGAGCAGTACTTC.

The chain has TRBV4-1 and TRBJ1-2; no clear D. V was pared by 3 bases and J by 8 bases, with 16 bases between. The V gene's germline CDR1 is MGHRA and CDR2 YSYEKL. This CDR3 is 14 amino acids long. The CDR3 DNA is TGCGCCAGCAGCCAGGAGGTCGTTTCCTGGGGCTACACCTTC. Its protein is CASSQEVVSWGYTF.

V is TRBV5-1 and J is TRBJ2-7; TRBD1 aligns across 7 bases. The V gene's germline CDR1 is SGHRS and CDR2 YFSETQ. With 0 bases clipped from V and 4 bases from J, the junction kept 10 bases outside the gene matches. There are 16 residues in the CDR3. The CDR3 bases are TGCGCCAGCAGCTTGGCGGTAGAGGGGGCGCCGTACGAGCAGTACTTC. Translation: CASSLAVEGAPYEQYF.

In this sample, this clone turned up a few times. CDR3 sequence reads: CASSYTPDTEAFF. Here the CDR3 DNA reads TGTGCCAGCAGTTACACCCCGGACACTGAAGCTTTCTTT. The V gene is TRBV6-6, the J gene TRBJ1-1; D unclear. The germline gives CDR1 MNHNY, CDR2 SVGAGI (reference sequence). Deletions cut 2 bases from V and 3 bases from J, with 7 bases between. The CDR3 length is 13 residues.

The chain combines TRBV5-8 with TRBJ2-7, with a weak D call TRBD1 (6 bases). Trimming stripped 8 bases from V and 2 bases from J, with 14 bases between. The CDR3 contains 13 residues. Germline V gene sequence: CDR1 SGHTS, CDR2 YDEGEE. As DNA, the CDR3 is TGTGCCAGTTCCGTTACAGGGCCCTACGAGCAGTACTTC. It encodes CASSVTGPYEQYF.